The clone carrying this TCR beta chain showed up many times. TCRdb called the RT-PCR reads again in MiXCR, with one record for every CDR3 protein. The sample carries about 680,000 distinct CDR3 sequences, over 12% recorded once. This CDR3 has 14 amino acids. Trimming at V came to 6 bases and at J to 7 bases, leaving 7 bases not matched to a gene. The sample was memory CD4+ T cells from blood. The sequence came from a female donor in good health, serving as a healthy control. The J gene is TRBJ2-2, the V gene TRBV12-3 or TRBV12-4, with 8 bases fitting TRBD1. The CDR3: CASRKQGVIGELFF. The DNA for the CDR3 is TGTGCCAGCAGGAAACAGGGGGTTATCGGGGAGCTGTTTTTT.